The following is a T cell receptor (beta chain) sequence with its context. The antigen remains unidentified. TCRdb recomputed calls from the 5' RACE reads with MiXCR, one row per CDR3 protein. The data show under 900,000 distinct CDR3 sequences, over 9% seen once. Deletions cut 6 bases from V and 2 bases from J, with 14 bases between. The CDR3 totals 14 residues. CDR1 is KGHSH and CDR2 is LQKENI in the germline V gene. This sample was included in a study of identical twins. Study-wide findings and caveats: Invariant MAIT and iNKT cells are populations that could partly confound zero-insertion analyses. Low generation probability was overrepresented in out-of-frame alpha sequences shared by twins.

This sample was also put to use in a study of yellow fever vaccine responses in identical twins.

The sample consisted of PBMCs. The V call is TRBV18, the J call TRBJ2-7; a weak D match, TRBD1 (6 bases). The sequence derives from a young woman in good health. The CDR3 DNA is TGTGCCAGCTCCCAACAGGGAGCCCCCTACGAGCAGTACTTC. This codes for CASSQQGAPYEQYF.